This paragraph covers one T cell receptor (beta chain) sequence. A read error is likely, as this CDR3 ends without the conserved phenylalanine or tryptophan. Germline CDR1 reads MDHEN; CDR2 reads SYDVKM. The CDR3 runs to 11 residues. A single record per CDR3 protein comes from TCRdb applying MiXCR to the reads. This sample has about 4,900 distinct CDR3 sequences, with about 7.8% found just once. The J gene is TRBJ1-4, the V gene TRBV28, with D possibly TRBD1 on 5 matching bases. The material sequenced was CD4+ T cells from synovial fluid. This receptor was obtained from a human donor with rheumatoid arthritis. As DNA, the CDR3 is TGTGTCAGCAGGGACGATGAAAAACTGTTTTTA. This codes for CVSRDDEKLFL.